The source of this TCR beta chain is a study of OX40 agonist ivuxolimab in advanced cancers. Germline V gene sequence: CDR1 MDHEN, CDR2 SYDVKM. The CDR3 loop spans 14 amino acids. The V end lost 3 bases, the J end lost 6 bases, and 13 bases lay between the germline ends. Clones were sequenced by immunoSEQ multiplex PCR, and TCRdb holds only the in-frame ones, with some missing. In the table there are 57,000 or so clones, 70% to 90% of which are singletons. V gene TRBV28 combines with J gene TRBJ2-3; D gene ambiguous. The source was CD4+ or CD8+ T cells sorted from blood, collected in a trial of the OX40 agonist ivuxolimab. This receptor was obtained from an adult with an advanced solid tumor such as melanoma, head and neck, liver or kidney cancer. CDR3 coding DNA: TGTGCCAGCAGTTTCCACAAGGGATCGGATACGCAGTATTTT. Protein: CASSFHKGSDTQYF.